This TCR beta chain was identified in a study of T-cell memory formation after mild COVID-19 (dated by TCRdb to the early 2020s). Context from the whole study: TCR sequence clusters from the two donors were found to be largely donor specific. The cohort was made up of two young adult volunteers, one female and one male, who were previously healthy. In two donors, T-cell clones that expanded and contracted after mild COVID-19 were tracked by sequencing TCRalpha and TCRbeta repertoires over time. Broad study findings and their caveats: Contracting CD4+ clones turned up mainly in the CM and EM memory subsets, whereas EMRA was where CD8+ clones were enriched. Only two mild cases were covered by the study, and larger cohorts that include severe cases with pre-infection samples were considered necessary. The second-wave clones that peaked on day 37 were not confirmed to be SARS-CoV-2 specific. Some responding clones were detected in pre-infection memory, which suggested that pre-existing cross-reactive memory T cells had joined the SARS-CoV-2 response. Clones that contracted from day 15 to 85 showed balanced CD4/CD8 phenotypes, whereas a second wave of clones that expanded from day 15 to 37 leaned towards CD4+.

To note about this clonotype: This receptor's antigen is unknown. No per-base quality is available; no much larger clone lies one base away.

The trim is 4 bases for V and 1 base for J, with a gap of 8 bases between the germline ends. CDR1 and CDR2 are drawn from the germline V gene: MNHEY, SVGEGT. The CDR3 starts with the cysteine, ends with the phenylalanine, and has 13 residues. Only the CDR3 DNA stays, 39 bases, in frame from base 1. The instrument was an Illumina NovaSeq 6000. TCRalpha and TCRbeta cDNA libraries were built by 5'RACE with constant-segment primers, adding sample barcodes and unique molecular identifiers. RNA was extracted from every sample with Trizol reagent. The libraries were amplified in two PCR steps, and the second step added a second sample barcode and Illumina TruSeq adapters. Sequencing of libraries was performed on an Illumina NovaSeq with 2 x 150 bp paired-end reads. Under the source paper's analysis protocol: With migec v1.2.7, reads were demultiplexed and then collapsed into UMI-guided consensus sequences. Using mixcr v2.1.11, UMI consensuses were aligned to TRA and TRB V and J templates and then assembled into clonotypes. Expanded or contracted clonotypes were those called significant by both edgeR and NoisET, with noise models trained on biological replicates. For edgeR calls, the thresholds were a false discovery rate-adjusted p below 0.01 and a log2 fold-change of 1. PCA with hierarchical clustering of max-normalized trajectories of the 1000 most abundant clonotypes was used as exploratory dynamics analysis. The CD4 or CD8 phenotype of responding clones was assigned using the separately sequenced CD4+ and CD8+ repertoires. TCRdb trimmed the raw reads at Q25, called clones with MiXCR and kept productive beta chains. Identical CDR3 proteins give one entry, which carries the most common genes and DNA. What appears here as the V and J calls and clone size reflects TCRdb's work, not the paper's. In this sample the table shows 300,000 to 350,000 distinct CDR3 sequences, 14% of which occur a single time. 20% to 25% of the sample is taken by the ten largest.

PBMCs were isolated by Ficoll-Paque density gradient centrifugation. The chain is made from TRBV6-2 or TRBV6-3 and TRBJ2-7, with the D gene uncertain. Specimen: PBMCs or a T cell subset sorted from them (not recorded which). This TCR was sampled from a man younger than 30 who had mild COVID-19 (a few samples of this study predate the infection). The sample titles of this study are shuffled in the database, so cell type and time point are left out; the donor was told from shared clones. The sequenced DNA is TGTGCCAGCAGTTCGAAGGATTCCTACGAGCAGTACTTC. This codes for CASSSKDSYEQYF.